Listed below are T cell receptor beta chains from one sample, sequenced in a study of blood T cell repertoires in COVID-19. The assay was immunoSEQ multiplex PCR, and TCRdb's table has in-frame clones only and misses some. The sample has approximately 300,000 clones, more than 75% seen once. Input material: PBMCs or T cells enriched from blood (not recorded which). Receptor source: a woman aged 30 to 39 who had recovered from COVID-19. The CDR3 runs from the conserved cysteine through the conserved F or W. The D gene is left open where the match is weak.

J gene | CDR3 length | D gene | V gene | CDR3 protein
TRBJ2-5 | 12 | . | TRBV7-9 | CASSEGGGPQYF
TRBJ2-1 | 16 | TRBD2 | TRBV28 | CASSPGGGAPYNEQFF
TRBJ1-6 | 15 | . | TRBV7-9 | CASSPGGVVDSPLHF
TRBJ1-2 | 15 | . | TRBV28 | CASSLPRDMGYGYTF
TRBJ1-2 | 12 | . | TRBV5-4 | CASSDRSYGYTF
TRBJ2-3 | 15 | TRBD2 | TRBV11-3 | CASGGRGDCTDTQYF
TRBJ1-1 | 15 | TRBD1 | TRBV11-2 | CASSPRTGWEAEAFF
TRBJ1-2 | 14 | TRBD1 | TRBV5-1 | CASSHDRGVYGYTF
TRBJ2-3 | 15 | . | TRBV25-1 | CASSESTLGADTQYF
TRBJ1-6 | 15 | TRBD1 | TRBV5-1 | CASSLRQGADSPLHF
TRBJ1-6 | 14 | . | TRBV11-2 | CASSSRQVNSPLHF
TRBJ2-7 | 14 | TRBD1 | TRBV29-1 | CSVSGTGGSYEQYF
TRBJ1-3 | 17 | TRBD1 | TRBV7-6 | CASSPSVGQASGNTIYF
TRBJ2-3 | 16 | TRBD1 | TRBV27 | CASSLDRGLSTDTQYF
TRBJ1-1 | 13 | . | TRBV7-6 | CASSRAGGTEAFF
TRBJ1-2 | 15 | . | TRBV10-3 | CAISRDQGRTNGYTF
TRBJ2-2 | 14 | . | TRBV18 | CASSPRLPTGELFF
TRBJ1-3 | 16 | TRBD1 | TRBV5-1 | CASSISGTDSGNTIYF
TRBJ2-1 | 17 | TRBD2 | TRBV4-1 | CASSRLIGGGHDNEQFF
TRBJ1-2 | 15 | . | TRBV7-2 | CASSLERWGPYGYTF
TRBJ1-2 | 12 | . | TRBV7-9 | CASSPGQYGYTF
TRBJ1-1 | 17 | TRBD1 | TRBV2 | CASSVSLGGQGNVKAFF
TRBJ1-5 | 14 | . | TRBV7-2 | CASSLGEIPQPQHF
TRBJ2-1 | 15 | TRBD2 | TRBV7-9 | CASSRLAGGRDEQFF
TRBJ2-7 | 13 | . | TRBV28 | CASSLLPGYRGYF
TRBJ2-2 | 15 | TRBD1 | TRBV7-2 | CASSLQGANTGELFF
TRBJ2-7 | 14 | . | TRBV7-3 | CASSLGGGNYEQYF
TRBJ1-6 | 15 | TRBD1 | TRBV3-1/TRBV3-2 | CASSQRQGRASPLHF
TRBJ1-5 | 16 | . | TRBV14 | CASSQESYSSNQPQHF
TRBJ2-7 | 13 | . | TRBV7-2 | CASSLHRDTEQYF
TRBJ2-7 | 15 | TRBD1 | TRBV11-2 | CASSLGTGGSYEQYF
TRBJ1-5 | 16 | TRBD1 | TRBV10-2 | CASSEYPGGRNQPQHF
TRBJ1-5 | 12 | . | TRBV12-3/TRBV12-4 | CASRNRAQPQHF
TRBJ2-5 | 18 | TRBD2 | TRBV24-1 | CATPLRTSGGARRETQYF
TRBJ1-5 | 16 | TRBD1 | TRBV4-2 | CASSQDPGGASQPQHF